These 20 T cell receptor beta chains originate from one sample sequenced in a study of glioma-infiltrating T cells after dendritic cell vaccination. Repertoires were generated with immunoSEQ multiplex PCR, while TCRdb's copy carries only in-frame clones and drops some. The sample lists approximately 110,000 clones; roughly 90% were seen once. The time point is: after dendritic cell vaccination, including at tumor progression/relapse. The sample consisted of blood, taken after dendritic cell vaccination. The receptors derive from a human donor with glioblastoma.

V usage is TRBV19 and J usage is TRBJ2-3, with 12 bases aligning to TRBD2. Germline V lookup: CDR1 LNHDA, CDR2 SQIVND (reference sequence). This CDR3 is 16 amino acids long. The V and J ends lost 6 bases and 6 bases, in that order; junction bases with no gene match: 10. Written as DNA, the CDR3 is TGTGCCAGTAGCGGGCTAGCGGGAGGGGGCAGGGATACGCAGTATTTT. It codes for CASSGLAGGGRDTQYF. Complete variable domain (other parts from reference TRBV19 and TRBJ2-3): DGGITQSPKYLFRKEGQNVTLSCEQNLNHDAMYWYRQDPGQGLRLIYYSQIVNDFQKGDIAEGYSVSREKKESFPLTVTSAQKNPTAFYLCASSGLAGGGRDTQYFGPGTRLTVL.

The CDR3 bases are TGTGCCAGCAGCCCGGACAGCGGAATTCATAATGAGCAGTTCTTC. This encodes CASSPDSGIHNEQFF. J is TRBJ2-1 and V is TRBV13, with a possible D match to TRBD1 (6 bases). The CDR3 spans 15 residues. V was clipped by 5 bases and J by 7 bases, with 18 bases between them. In germline, CDR1 is PRHDT, CDR2 FYEKMQ (reference sequence).

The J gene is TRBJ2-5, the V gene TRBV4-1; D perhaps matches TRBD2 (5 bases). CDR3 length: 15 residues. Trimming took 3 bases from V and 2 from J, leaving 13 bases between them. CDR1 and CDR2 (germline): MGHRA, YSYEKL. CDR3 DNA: TGCGCCAGCAGCCAGAATGAGGGCCGGCAAGAGACCCAGTACTTC. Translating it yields CASSQNEGRQETQYF.

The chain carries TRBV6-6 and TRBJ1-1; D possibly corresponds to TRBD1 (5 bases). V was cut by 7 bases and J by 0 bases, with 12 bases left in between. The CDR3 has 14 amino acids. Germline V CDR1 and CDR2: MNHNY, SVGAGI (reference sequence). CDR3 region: CASTPPGVNTEAFF. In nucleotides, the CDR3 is TGTGCCAGCACCCCCCCGGGGGTGAACACTGAAGCTTTCTTT.

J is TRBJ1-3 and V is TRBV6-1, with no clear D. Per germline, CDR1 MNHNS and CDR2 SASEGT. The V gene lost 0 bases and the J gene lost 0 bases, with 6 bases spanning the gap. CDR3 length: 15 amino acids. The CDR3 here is CASSEAASSGNTIYF. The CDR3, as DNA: TGTGCCAGCAGTGAAGCAGCGAGCTCTGGAAACACCATATATTTT.

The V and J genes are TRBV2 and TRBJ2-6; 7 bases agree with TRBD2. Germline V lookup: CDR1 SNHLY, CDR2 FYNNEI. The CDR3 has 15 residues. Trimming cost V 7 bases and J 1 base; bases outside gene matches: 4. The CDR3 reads CASTREGSGANVLTF. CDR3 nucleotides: TGTGCCAGCACCAGGGAGGGGTCTGGGGCCAACGTCCTGACTTTC.

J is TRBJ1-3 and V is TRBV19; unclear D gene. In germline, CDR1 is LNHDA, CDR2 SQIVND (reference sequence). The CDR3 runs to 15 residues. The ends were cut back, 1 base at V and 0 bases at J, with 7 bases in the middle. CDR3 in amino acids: CASSIAGHSGNTIYF. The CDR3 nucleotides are TGTGCCAGTAGTATAGCAGGCCACTCTGGAAACACCATATATTTT. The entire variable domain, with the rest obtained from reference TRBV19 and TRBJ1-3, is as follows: DGGITQSPKYLFRKEGQNVTLSCEQNLNHDAMYWYRQDPGQGLRLIYYSQIVNDFQKGDIAEGYSVSREKKESFPLTVTSAQKNPTAFYLCASSIAGHSGNTIYFGEGSWLTVV.

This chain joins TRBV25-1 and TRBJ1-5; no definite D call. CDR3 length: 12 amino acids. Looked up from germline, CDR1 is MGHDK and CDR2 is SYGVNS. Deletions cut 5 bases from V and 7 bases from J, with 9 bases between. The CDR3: CASSNGRQPQHF. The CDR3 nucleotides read TGTGCCAGCAGTAACGGTAGACAGCCCCAGCATTTT.

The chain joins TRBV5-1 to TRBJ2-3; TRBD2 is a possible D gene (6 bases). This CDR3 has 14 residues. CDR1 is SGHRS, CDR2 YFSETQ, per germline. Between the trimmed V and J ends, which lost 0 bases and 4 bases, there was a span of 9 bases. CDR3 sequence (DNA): TGCGCCAGCAGCTTGGAGACTAGTTCAGATACGCAGTATTTT. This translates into CASSLETSSDTQYF.

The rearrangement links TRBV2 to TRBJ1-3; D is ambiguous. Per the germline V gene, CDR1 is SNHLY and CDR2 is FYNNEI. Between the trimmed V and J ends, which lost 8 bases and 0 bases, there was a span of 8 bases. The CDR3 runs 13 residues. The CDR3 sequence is CASRLSSGNTIYF. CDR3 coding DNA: TGTGCCAGCCGTCTTTCCTCTGGAAACACCATATATTTT.

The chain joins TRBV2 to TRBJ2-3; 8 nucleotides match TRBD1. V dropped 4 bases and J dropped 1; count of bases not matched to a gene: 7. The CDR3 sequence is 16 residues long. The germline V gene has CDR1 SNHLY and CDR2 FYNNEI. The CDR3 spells CASSVDRGRGTDTQYF. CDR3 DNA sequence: TGTGCCAGCAGTGTTGACAGGGGTCGAGGCACAGATACGCAGTATTTT.

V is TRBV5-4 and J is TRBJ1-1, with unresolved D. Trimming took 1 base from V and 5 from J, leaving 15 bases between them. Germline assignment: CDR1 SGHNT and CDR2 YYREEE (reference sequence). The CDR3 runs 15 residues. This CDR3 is CASSLIGGTETEAFF. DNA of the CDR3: TGTGCCAGCAGCTTGATTGGCGGAACCGAGACTGAAGCTTTCTTT.

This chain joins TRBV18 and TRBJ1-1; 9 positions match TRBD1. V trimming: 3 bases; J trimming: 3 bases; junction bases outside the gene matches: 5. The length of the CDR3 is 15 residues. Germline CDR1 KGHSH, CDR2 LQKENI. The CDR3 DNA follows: TGTGCCAGCTCACCTATGGGACAGGGTGACACTGAAGCTTTCTTT. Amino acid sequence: CASSPMGQGDTEAFF. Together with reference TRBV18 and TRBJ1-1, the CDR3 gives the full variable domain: NAGVMQNPRHLVRRRGQEARLRCSPMKGHSHVYWYRQLPEEGLKFMVYLQKENIIDESGMPKERFSAEFPKEGPSILRIQQVVRGDSAAYFCASSPMGQGDTEAFFGQGTRLTVV.

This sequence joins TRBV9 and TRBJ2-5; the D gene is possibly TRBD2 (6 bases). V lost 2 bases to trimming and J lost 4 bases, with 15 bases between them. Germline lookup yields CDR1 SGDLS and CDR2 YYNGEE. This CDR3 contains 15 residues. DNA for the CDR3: TGTGCCAGCAGCGTTCGCGGGGCGATGGGAGAGACCCAGTACTTC. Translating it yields CASSVRGAMGETQYF.

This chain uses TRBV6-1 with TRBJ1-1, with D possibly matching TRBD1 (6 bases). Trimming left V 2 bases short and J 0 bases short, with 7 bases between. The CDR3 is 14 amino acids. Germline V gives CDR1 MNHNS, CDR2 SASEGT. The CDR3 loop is CASSESGVNTEAFF. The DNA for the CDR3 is TGTGCCAGCAGTGAATCAGGGGTGAACACTGAAGCTTTCTTT.

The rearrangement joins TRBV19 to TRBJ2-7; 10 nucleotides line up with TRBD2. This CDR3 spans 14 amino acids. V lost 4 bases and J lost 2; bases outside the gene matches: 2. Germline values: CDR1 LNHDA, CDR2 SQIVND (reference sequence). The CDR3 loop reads CASSRLAGPYEQYF. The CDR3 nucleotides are TGTGCCAGTAGTAGACTAGCGGGCCCCTACGAGCAGTACTTC.

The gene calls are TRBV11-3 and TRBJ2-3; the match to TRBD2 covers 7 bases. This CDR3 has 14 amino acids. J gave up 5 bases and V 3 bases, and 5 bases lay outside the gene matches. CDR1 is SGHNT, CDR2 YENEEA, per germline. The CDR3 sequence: CASSFSSGLDTQYF. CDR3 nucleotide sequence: TGTGCCAGCAGCTTTTCTAGCGGCCTAGATACGCAGTATTTT. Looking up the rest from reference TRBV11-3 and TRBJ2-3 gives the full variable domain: EAGVVQSPRYKIIEKKQPVAFWCNPISGHNTLYWYLQNLGQGPELLIRYENEEAVDDSQLPKDRFSAERLKGVDSTLKIQPAELGDSAVYLCASSFSSGLDTQYFGPGTRLTVL.

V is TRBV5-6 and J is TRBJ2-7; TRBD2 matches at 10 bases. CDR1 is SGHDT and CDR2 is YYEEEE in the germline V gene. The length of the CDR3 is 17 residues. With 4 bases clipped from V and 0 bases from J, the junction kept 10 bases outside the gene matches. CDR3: CASSLLGTSDNSYEQYF. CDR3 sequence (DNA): TGTGCCAGCAGCCTATTAGGGACTAGCGATAACTCCTACGAGCAGTACTTC.

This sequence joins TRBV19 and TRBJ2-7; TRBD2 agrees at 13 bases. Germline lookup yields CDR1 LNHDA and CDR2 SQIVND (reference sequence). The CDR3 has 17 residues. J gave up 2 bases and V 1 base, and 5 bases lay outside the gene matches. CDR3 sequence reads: CASSIGKGLAGPYEQYF. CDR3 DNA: TGTGCCAGTAGTATAGGAAAGGGACTAGCGGGGCCCTACGAGCAGTACTTC.

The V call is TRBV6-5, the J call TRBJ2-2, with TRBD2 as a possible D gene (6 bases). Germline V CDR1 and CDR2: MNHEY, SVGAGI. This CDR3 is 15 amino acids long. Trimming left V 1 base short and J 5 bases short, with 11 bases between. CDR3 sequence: CASSYLRDLTGELFF. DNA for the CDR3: TGTGCCAGCAGTTACTTGCGGGACCTGACCGGGGAGCTGTTTTTT.